Each of the 17 T cell receptor beta chains below was sequenced from the same sample in a study of CD8+ T cells in alopecia areata. cDNA serving as the sequencing template came from extracted, reverse transcribed RNA. Method: immunoSEQ multiplex PCR; TCRdb's copy keeps in-frame clones and lacks some. The table records 120,000 to 150,000 clones, more than 40% of them present only once. Sequenced material: CD4+ T cells sorted from blood. All receptors derive from a human donor with alopecia areata.

This chain links TRBV2 with TRBJ2-2; D gene uncertain. V gave up 2 bases and J gave up 5 bases, with 6 bases separating them. Germline V gene data show CDR1 as SNHLY and CDR2 as FYNNEI. The CDR3 covers 13 residues. The CDR3 region is CASSESGTGELFF. CDR3 DNA: TGTGCCAGCAGTGAAAGTGGGACCGGGGAGCTGTTTTTT.

The J gene is TRBJ1-2, the V gene TRBV29-1; 9 bases align to TRBD1. This CDR3 spans 13 amino acids. In germline, CDR1 is SQVTM, CDR2 ANQGSEA. V trimming: 4 bases; J trimming: 2 bases; junction bases outside the gene matches: 2. CDR3 amino acids: CSVVGQGNYGYTF. CDR3 sequence (DNA): TGCAGCGTTGTGGGACAGGGAAACTATGGCTACACCTTC.

The V gene is TRBV23-1, the J gene TRBJ2-1, with D possibly matching TRBD1 (5 bases). TRBV23-1 is treated as an ORF (open reading frame) with a function not yet certain. V was pared by 2 bases and J by 4 bases, with 9 bases between. The CDR3 is made up of 14 amino acids. This CDR3 is CASSQGAGYNEQFF. The DNA of the CDR3 is TGCGCCAGCAGTCAAGGAGCAGGGTACAATGAGCAGTTCTTC.

Concerning this clone: The sample contains more than one DNA sequence encoding this CDR3. The CDR3 DNA reads as TGCAGCGTTGAAGCCCGACTGAACACTGAAGCTTTCTTT. It yields the protein CSVEARLNTEAFF. The chain employs TRBV29-1 and TRBJ1-1; D call uncertain. Germline lookup yields CDR1 SQVTM and CDR2 ANQGSEA. Between the trimmed V and J ends, which lost 1 base and 0 bases, there was a span of 6 bases. The CDR3 length is 13 residues.

This clone has more than one count but fewer than ten. The chain couples TRBV6-6 to TRBJ2-7; a weak D match, TRBD2 (6 bases). CDR1 MNHNY and CDR2 SVGAGI come from the germline V gene (reference sequence). This CDR3 is 15 amino acids long. V was cut by 0 bases and J by 5 bases, with 14 bases left in between. CDR3 DNA: TGTGCCAGCAGTTACTCCCTAGGCGGCGGGGACGAGCAGTACTTC. Protein: CASSYSLGGGDEQYF.

This clone was picked up a small number of times. The gene calls are TRBV29-1 and TRBJ2-7, with D perhaps TRBD1 or TRBD2 (5 bases each). Trimming stripped 7 bases from V and 2 bases from J, with 12 bases between. Germline V lookup: CDR1 SQVTM, CDR2 ANQGSEA. The length of the CDR3 is 12 residues. CDR3 nucleotides: TGCAGCGGCCGGTGGGGGACCTACGAGCAGTACTTC. Protein: CSGRWGTYEQYF.

Turning to this clone: At the DNA level, this CDR3 is encoded by other sequences in the same sample as well. CDR3 DNA: TGTGCCAGCAGTGTAGAGACCCAGTACTTC. Amino acid sequence: CASSVETQYF. The rearrangement joins TRBV2 to TRBJ2-5; the D is unclear. CDR1 is SNHLY and CDR2 is FYNNEI in the germline V gene. Trimming stripped 4 bases from V and 4 bases from J, with 1 base between. The CDR3 sequence is 10 residues long.

The rearrangement uses TRBV18 and TRBJ1-2, with D possibly TRBD1 on 6 matching bases. The germline CDR1 and CDR2 sequences are KGHSH and LQKENI. CDR3 size: 16 residues. The germline V and J ends were trimmed by 0 bases and 4 bases, with 15 bases remaining between them. CDR3 sequence (DNA): TGTGCCAGCTCACCACCGTCAGGGGCTGAGGTCTATGGCTACACCTTC. Translation: CASSPPSGAEVYGYTF.

The gene calls are TRBV2 and TRBJ2-1; TRBD2 is a possible D gene (6 bases). CDR3 length equals 16 residues. The V end was cut by 6 bases, the J end by 0 bases, with 15 bases between. Germline CDR1 and CDR2: SNHLY and FYNNEI. The DNA for the CDR3 is TGTGCCAGCAGCGCGCTAGCGACAAGCTCCTACAATGAGCAGTTCTTC. Its translation: CASSALATSSYNEQFF.

This clone turned up a few times. The chain combines TRBV2 with TRBJ1-5; D unclear. CDR1 and CDR2 from the germline V gene are SNHLY and FYNNEI. The length of the CDR3 is 13 residues. V lost 7 bases and J lost 1, with 8 bases in between. For the CDR3, the DNA is TGTGCCAGCACCCATGGCAGCAATCAGCCCCAGCATTTT. Translated: CASTHGSNQPQHF.

This chain links TRBV29-1 with TRBJ2-5; D possibly corresponds to TRBD1 (5 bases). V lost 6 bases to trimming and J lost 1 base, with 12 bases between them. This CDR3 is built from 13 residues. Germline assignment: CDR1 SQVTM and CDR2 ANQGSEA. CDR3 DNA: TGCAGCGTGAGGTCGCAGGGCCAAGAGACCCAGTACTTC. The encoded protein is CSVRSQGQETQYF.

This clone was observed a handful of times. The chain uses TRBV5-1 and TRBJ2-5; D might be TRBD1 or TRBD2, each matching 5 bases. V lost 4 bases and J 4 bases, leaving 11 bases between the germline ends. This CDR3 is 13 amino acids long. Germline V gene lookup returns CDR1 SGHRS and CDR2 YFSETQ. The CDR3 protein is CASSRDVRETQYF. In DNA form, the CDR3 reads TGCGCCAGCAGCCGGGACGTGAGAGAGACCCAGTACTTC.

The rearrangement links TRBV29-1 to TRBJ2-5; 10 bases are shared with TRBD2. CDR1 is SQVTM, CDR2 ANQGSEA, per germline. The CDR3 contains 15 residues. J gave up 9 bases and V 7 bases, and 17 bases lay outside the gene matches. The CDR3 nucleotides read TGCAGCGCCCTACCGGGACTAGCGAGTCAAGGGGCCCAGTACTTC. Translation gives CSALPGLASQGAQYF.

The rearrangement links TRBV5-1 to TRBJ1-1; D not certain. Between the trimmed V and J ends, which lost 2 bases and 4 bases, there was a span of 18 bases. The CDR3 runs to 16 residues. CDR1 and CDR2 from the germline V gene are SGHRS and YFSETQ. The CDR3 region is CASSFLADPHGTEAFF. CDR3 DNA: TGCGCCAGCAGCTTCCTGGCTGACCCCCACGGCACTGAAGCTTTCTTT.

J is TRBJ2-1 and V is TRBV29-1; D remains ambiguous. Trimming left V 4 bases short and J 4 bases short, with 8 bases between. The CDR3 is 12 amino acids. Germline values: CDR1 SQVTM, CDR2 ANQGSEA. DNA of the CDR3: TGCAGCGTTGGTATGGAATACAATGAGCAGTTCTTC. Residues: CSVGMEYNEQFF.

In the case of this clone: The junction departs from the called germline gene at one end, perhaps through a read error. The sample holds other DNA sequences that translate to the same CDR3. This chain links TRBV29-1 with TRBJ1-2, with D uncertain. This CDR3 spans 12 amino acids. CDR1 is SQVTM, CDR2 ANQGSEA, per germline. The CDR3 bases are TGTAGCGTTGGATCGGTGGGAGCTGGCTACACCTTC. Protein sequence: CSVGSVGAGYTF.

Comment on this clone: The same CDR3 arises from other DNA sequences in this sample as well. The chain recombines TRBV5-1 with TRBJ1-1; D is undetermined. CDR3 size: 14 residues. The V gene's germline CDR1 is SGHRS and CDR2 YFSETQ. The V end lost 1 base, the J end lost 2 bases, and 9 bases lay between the germline ends. As DNA, the CDR3 is TGCGCCAGCAGCTTGCTCGGGGTCAACACTGAAGCTTTCTTT. Its translation is CASSLLGVNTEAFF.